The present entry profiles one T cell receptor beta chain with its context. The data are from a study of shared clonotypes between healthy human individuals. About the research overall: CD4 naive and memory got three plates each, CD8 naive two, CD8 memory one.

Repertoires were generated with immunoSEQ multiplex PCR, while TCRdb's copy carries only in-frame clones and drops some. Of over 400,000 clones listed, around 96% are singletons. All of the donors resided in Nashville, Tennessee, and each was a Caucasian adult. Naive CD45RA+ and memory CD45RA-negative subsets were split from CD4+ cells. The sample comprised naive CD4+ T cells sorted from blood. Subset specified: CD45RA+ positively selected. This receptor was identified in a woman aged 25 to 39 in good health.

As DNA, the CDR3 is TGTGCCAGCTCACTAAGCGGGAGCTACAATGAGCAGTTCTTC. Protein sequence: CASSLSGSYNEQFF. The chain employs TRBV18 and TRBJ2-1; 8 bases match TRBD2. Per the germline V gene, CDR1 is KGHSH and CDR2 is LQKENI. V lost 4 bases to trimming and J lost 3 bases; unmatched junction nucleotides: 2. The CDR3 runs to 14 residues.